The present entry profiles one T cell receptor beta chain with its context. Its target is not known. The trim removed 6 bases at V and 4 bases at J, leaving 8 bases unmatched. The CDR3 is made up of 14 amino acids. This record belongs to a study of early T cells in non-severe SARS-CoV-2 infection. About the study: Sequencing input comprised bulk RNA from unsorted whole blood; chain pairing was not available.

Study findings and constraints: Private and CD4 specificities were missed by VDJdb matching, skewed to anti-spike CD8.

Each single cDNA molecule received a unique molecular identifier. TCRdb re-derived calls from the 5' RACE reads in MiXCR, one entry per CDR3 protein. The sample shows tens of thousands of distinct CDR3 sequences, 9.5% to 15% of them seen only once. The sequence was collected from an adult who was a healthcare worker with PCR-confirmed SARS-CoV-2 infection or an uninfected control (not recorded which). Sequencing was carried out using whole blood. The chain employs TRBV12-3 or TRBV12-4 and TRBJ2-7, with 8 bases lining up with TRBD1. The CDR3 loop reads CASSSGTGNYEQYF. In nucleotides, the CDR3 is TGTGCCAGCAGCTCCGGGACAGGAAATTACGAGCAGTACTTC.